The rows below give T cell receptor beta chains drawn from one sample of a study of shared T cell receptors in the human thymus. The assay was immunoSEQ multiplex PCR, and TCRdb's table has in-frame clones only and misses some. Counted here are hundreds of thousands of clones, around 87% occurring once; the ten biggest clones make up approximately 0.0097%. This same sample was also taken into another study, of human thymus T cells.

The sample comprised thymocytes. The receptors were gathered from a boy in the first two years of life with a congenital heart defect. Each CDR3 is given with its conserved first and last residue. The D gene is left open where the match is weak. Where a row states a size, it is once, few, many or the class of an expanded clone; other rows omit it.

D gene,V gene,J gene,clone size,CDR3 DNA,CDR3 protein
NA,TRBV4-3,TRBJ2-4,NA,TGCGCCAGCAGCCAAGAGTTCCGGGGATTAACTCTAACGGCCAAAAACATTCAGTACTTC,CASSQEFRGLTLTAKNIQYF
NA,TRBV28,TRBJ1-6,NA,TGTGCCAGCAGGGCCTACAGAAGACAGAAAGATTCACCCCTCCACTTT,CASRAYRRQKDSPLHF
TRBD2,TRBV19,TRBJ2-7,NA,TGTGCCAGTAGCAACGGACTAGTTTGGGAGCAGTACTTC,CASSNGLVWEQYF
NA,TRBV2,TRBJ1-1,NA,TGTGCCAGCAGTGAAGGCAGGGGGAACACTGAAGCTTTCTTT,CASSEGRGNTEAFF
NA,TRBV5-1,TRBJ2-7,once,TGCGCCAGCAGCTTGGTATTCCATCCTATTCGTACCTACGAGCAGTACTTC,CASSLVFHPIRTYEQYF
NA,TRBV7-2,TRBJ1-1,NA,TGTGCCAGCAGCCACACGCACACTGAAGCTTTCTTT,CASSHTHTEAFF
TRBD1,TRBV29-1,TRBJ2-7,NA,TGCAGCGTTGAAGAACCAACCATACAGGGGAACTACGAGCAGTACTTC,CSVEEPTIQGNYEQYF
NA,TRBV4-3,TRBJ2-2,NA,TGCGCCAGCAGCCGCCTTGGGCGACGACCCCGGGGAGCCGGGGAGCTGTTTTTT,CASSRLGRRPRGAGELFF
TRBD2,TRBV11-2,TRBJ2-3,NA,TGTGCCAGCCGACTAGCGGGAGGGCCCTCAGATACGCAGTATTTT,CASRLAGGPSDTQYF
NA,TRBV15,TRBJ2-7,NA,TGTGCCACCAGCAGAGAGGGCAGGGGCCCCTACGAGCAGTACTTC,CATSREGRGPYEQYF
NA,TRBV6-5,TRBJ1-2,NA,TGTGCCAGCACCCCGGCGGCCTTTGGTGGCTACACCTTC,CASTPAAFGGYTF